Listed here are 11 T cell receptor beta chains from one sample, sequenced in a study of immune heterogeneity within non-small cell lung tumors. Bulk tumor genomic DNA was the template, and each sample received 550 to 650 ng. Widely spaced biopsies, several per primary tumor, were obtained at surgery. Patients with untreated, newly diagnosed non-small cell lung cancer underwent curative surgery. The TCR beta CDR3 region underwent multiplex PCR amplification with 32 V and 13 J primers. TCRdb passed the multiplex PCR reads through MiXCR, listing each CDR3 protein once. The sample lists 12,000 to 15,000 distinct CDR3 sequences, approximately 30% seen once, with 12% to 15% in the top ten. The sequencing sample was made of lung tumor tissue. The receptors were sampled from a woman aged 45-65 years with non-small cell lung cancer.

There are many counts of this clonotype. The chain couples TRBV9 to TRBJ2-3; tentative D call: TRBD1 (7 bases). The CDR3 extends over 18 amino acids. Trimming cost V 4 bases and J 0 bases, with 21 bases left between them. Germline values: CDR1 SGDLS, CDR2 YYNGEE. CDR3 coding DNA: TGTGCCAGCAGCCCCAGATACGTGACAGGGACTAGCACAGATACGCAGTATTTT. Encoded protein: CASSPRYVTGTSTDTQYF.

Turning to this clonotype: A read error may be the cause here, since a much bigger clone is one base away. The gene calls are TRBV20-1 and TRBJ1-6; no reliable D call. V was cut by 7 bases and J by 3 bases, with 16 bases left in between. Germline-derived CDR1 and CDR2 are DFQATT and SNEGSKA (reference sequence). The CDR3 loop spans 15 amino acids. The CDR3 sequence: CSGREGSYYNSPLHF. CDR3 sequence (DNA): TGCAGTGGACGCGAGGGTAGCTACTATAATTCACCCCTCCACTTT.

In regard to this clonotype: This may stem from a read error, because a much larger clone lies one nucleotide away. The gene calls are TRBV20-1 and TRBJ1-2; 7 positions agree with TRBD1. The CDR3 sequence is 12 residues long. Germline loops: CDR1 DFQATT, CDR2 SNEGSKA (reference sequence). The CDR3 sequence is CIVDRANYGYTF. CDR3 DNA sequence: TGCATTGTCGACAGGGCAAACTATGGCTACACCTTC.

Details on this clonotype: A much larger clone lies a single base off, so this may be a read error. A read error is likely, as this CDR3 ends without the conserved phenylalanine or tryptophan. This rearrangement joins TRBV5-1 to TRBJ2-3, with no clear D. Germline-derived CDR1 and CDR2 are SGHRS and YFSETQ. The CDR3 length is 14 residues. V lost 3 bases and J 7 bases, leaving 15 bases between the germline ends. The CDR3 protein is CASSSASTGNTQYL. The CDR3 DNA reads TGCGCCAGCAGCTCCGCTTCAACTGGTAATACGCAGTATCTT.

This clonotype was seen ten or more times. J is TRBJ2-3 and V is TRBV14; 9 bases align to TRBD2. The CDR3 spans 15 residues. J lost 0 bases, V lost 2 bases, and 0 bases had no gene match. CDR1 and CDR2 (germline): SGHDN, FVKESK. The CDR3 loop reads CASSQLAGSTDTQYF. The CDR3 DNA reads as TGTGCCAGCAGCCAACTAGCGGGGAGCACAGATACGCAGTATTTT.

This clonotype appeared a single time. The chain has TRBV19 and TRBJ1-1; no clear D. V was pared by 1 base and J by 5 bases, with 11 bases between. Germline assignment: CDR1 LNHDA and CDR2 SQIVND (reference sequence). CDR3 length: 14 amino acids. CDR3 DNA sequence: TGTGCCAGTAGTATAGGGGTCAAATCGACTGAAGCTTTCTTT. It specifies CASSIGVKSTEAFF. Looking up the rest from reference TRBV19 and TRBJ1-1 gives the full variable domain: DGGITQSPKYLFRKEGQNVTLSCEQNLNHDAMYWYRQDPGQGLRLIYYSQIVNDFQKGDIAEGYSVSREKKESFPLTVTSAQKNPTAFYLCASSIGVKSTEAFFGQGTRLTVV.

The rearrangement uses TRBV12-3 or TRBV12-4 and TRBJ2-2, with 7 bases fitting TRBD1. The CDR3 runs 15 residues. With V trimmed by 4 bases and J by 7 bases, 9 bases remained unmatched. For the CDR3, the DNA is TGTGCCAGCAGTTCCGACCAGGGGGTATTCGGGGAGCTGTTTTTT. Its protein product is CASSSDQGVFGELFF.

This clonotype was detected a few times. A read error may be the cause here, since a much bigger clone is one base away. The chain joins TRBV27 to TRBJ2-1; TRBD2 matches at 10 bases. This CDR3 contains 15 residues. Germline V gene data show CDR1 as MNHEY and CDR2 as SMNVEV (reference sequence). CDR3 loop: CASTPGTSAYNEQSF. Here the CDR3 DNA reads TGTGCCAGCACCCCAGGGACTAGCGCTTACAATGAGCAGTCCTTC.

This clonotype was counted at least ten times. The chain couples TRBV28 to TRBJ1-4; D is perhaps TRBD1 (5 bases). With 7 bases removed from V and 5 bases from J, the gap between germline ends came to 11 bases. There are 13 residues in the CDR3. The germline CDR1 and CDR2 sequences are MDHEN and SYDVKM. DNA of the CDR3: TGTGCCAGCATGCGGGGCATAAATGAAAAACTGTTTTTT. As protein: CASMRGINEKLFF.

The chain carries TRBV4-1 and TRBJ2-3; D remains unclear. V was cut by 4 bases and J by 1 base, with 12 bases left in between. This CDR3 is built from 15 residues. Germline lookup yields CDR1 MGHRA and CDR2 YSYEKL. Here the CDR3 reads CASSPDGYGTDTQYF. For the CDR3, the DNA is TGCGCCAGCAGCCCGGACGGTTACGGCACAGATACGCAGTATTTT.

This clonotype occurred many times. The chain links TRBV15 to TRBJ2-2; the match to TRBD2 covers 9 bases. The CDR3 is made up of 17 amino acids. J gave up 6 bases and V 0 bases, and 8 bases lay outside the gene matches. CDR1 is LNHNV and CDR2 is YYDKDF in the germline V gene (reference sequence). Written as DNA, the CDR3 is TGTGCCACCAGCAGAGAGGGGGGGACTAGCAGGGCCGGGGAGCTGTTTTTT. Translated, it gives CATSREGGTSRAGELFF.